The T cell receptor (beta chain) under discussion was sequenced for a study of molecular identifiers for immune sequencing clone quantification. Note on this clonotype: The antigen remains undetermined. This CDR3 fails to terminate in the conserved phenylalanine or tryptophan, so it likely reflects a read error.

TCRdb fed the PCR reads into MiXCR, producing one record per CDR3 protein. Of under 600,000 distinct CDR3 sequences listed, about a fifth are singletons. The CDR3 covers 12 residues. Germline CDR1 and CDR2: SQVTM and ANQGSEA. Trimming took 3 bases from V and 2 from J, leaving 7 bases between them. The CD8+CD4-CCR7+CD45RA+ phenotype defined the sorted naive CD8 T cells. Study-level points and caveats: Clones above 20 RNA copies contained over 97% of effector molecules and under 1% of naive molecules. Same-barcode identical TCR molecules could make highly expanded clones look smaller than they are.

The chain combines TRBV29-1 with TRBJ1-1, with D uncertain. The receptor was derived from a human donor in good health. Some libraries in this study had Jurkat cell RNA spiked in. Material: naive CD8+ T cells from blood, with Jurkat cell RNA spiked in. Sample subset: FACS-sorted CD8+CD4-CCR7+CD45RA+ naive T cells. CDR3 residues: CSVETGNTEAFS. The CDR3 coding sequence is TGCAGCGTTGAGACGGGAAACACTGAAGCTTTCTCT.